These 29 T cell receptor beta chains were all obtained from the same sample, sequenced in a study of blood T cell repertoires in COVID-19. Repertoires were generated with immunoSEQ multiplex PCR, while TCRdb's copy carries only in-frame clones and drops some. This sample has hundreds of thousands of clones, with around 80% found just once. The sequencing sample was made of peripheral blood. The receptors originated from a woman aged 45-65 years with acute or convalescent COVID-19.

This chain links TRBV5-6 with TRBJ1-4; 7 bases agree with TRBD1. V trimming: 3 bases; J trimming: 8 bases; junction bases outside the gene matches: 7. Germline V gives CDR1 SGHDT, CDR2 YYEEEE. There are 14 residues in the CDR3. CDR3 residues: CASSSLRQGEKLFF. CDR3 in DNA: TGTGCCAGCAGCTCCCTCCGACAGGGAGAAAAACTGTTTTTT.

The chain links TRBV6-6 to TRBJ2-1, with D tentatively TRBD2 (7 bases). In germline, CDR1 is MNHNY, CDR2 SVGAGI (reference sequence). This CDR3 is built from 16 residues. V was pared by 1 base and J by 8 bases, with 18 bases between. CDR3 nucleotides: TGTGCCAGCAGTTACTACAGGGCGGGGGATGGGGATGAGCAGTTCTTC. It encodes CASSYYRAGDGDEQFF.

The chain links TRBV4-2 to TRBJ1-5; D might be TRBD1 (6 bases). The CDR3 length is 16 residues. The germline CDR1 and CDR2 sequences are LGHNA and YNFKEQ. The germline V and J ends were trimmed by 1 base and 8 bases, with 18 bases remaining between them. CDR3 sequence (DNA): TGTGCCAGCAGCCAAGGGGGGCAGGGTGGGGCAAAGCCCCAGCATTTT. It specifies CASSQGGQGGAKPQHF.

The rearrangement joins TRBV27 to TRBJ2-7, with a tentative D call TRBD2 (5 bases). The CDR3 runs 13 residues. Germline CDR1 reads MNHEY; CDR2 reads SMNVEV (reference sequence). V was pared by 0 bases and J by 7 bases, with 10 bases between. CDR3 amino acids: CASSLSGRREQYF. In DNA, the CDR3 is TGTGCCAGCAGTTTATCGGGGAGAAGAGAGCAGTACTTC.

A remark on this clone: Different DNA sequences within this sample yield the same CDR3. This chain uses TRBV28 with TRBJ2-1; D uncertain. V dropped 7 bases and J dropped 0 bases, with 7 bases sitting between them. The CDR3 is made up of 13 amino acids. Looked up from germline, CDR1 is MDHEN and CDR2 is SYDVKM. CDR3 in amino acids: CASTPGSYNEQFF. The CDR3 nucleotides read TGTGCCAGCACTCCAGGCTCCTACAATGAGCAGTTCTTC.

This chain uses TRBV7-9 with TRBJ1-6; the D is unclear. V was cut by 1 base and J by 7 bases, with 8 bases left in between. The CDR3 runs 14 residues. The germline V gene has CDR1 SEHNR and CDR2 FQNEAQ (reference sequence). CDR3 in amino acids: CASSLVGANSPLHF. CDR3 DNA sequence: TGTGCCAGCAGCTTAGTCGGAGCCAATTCACCCCTCCACTTT.

This chain connects TRBV7-2 to TRBJ2-2, with 13 positions matching TRBD2. CDR3 length: 15 amino acids. Germline V gene data show CDR1 as SGHTA and CDR2 as FQGNSA. V trimming: 3 bases; J trimming: 7 bases; junction bases outside the gene matches: 2. CDR3: CASSLGLAGSGELFF. CDR3 coding DNA: TGTGCCAGCAGCTTGGGACTAGCGGGAAGCGGGGAGCTGTTTTTT.

The V call is TRBV2, the J call TRBJ2-1; 7 bases align to TRBD1. J gave up 7 bases and V 8 bases, and 11 bases lay outside the gene matches. This CDR3 spans 14 amino acids. Per the germline V gene, CDR1 is SNHLY and CDR2 is FYNNEI. The CDR3 region has the DNA TGTGCCAGCTCCACAGGGGCTACACCAAATGAGCAGTTCTTC. As protein: CASSTGATPNEQFF.

The chain uses TRBV5-1 and TRBJ2-1, with D possibly being TRBD2 (6 bases). CDR3 length: 15 residues. Germline CDR1 and CDR2: SGHRS and YFSETQ. Trimming pared 0 bases from V and 8 bases from J, leaving 15 bases between. This chain's CDR3 is CASSLELAVIDEQFF. The CDR3 DNA reads TGCGCCAGCAGCTTGGAATTAGCGGTTATTGATGAGCAGTTCTTC.

This chain links TRBV11-2 with TRBJ2-3; 7 bases fit TRBD2. V lost 0 bases to trimming and J lost 6 bases; unmatched junction nucleotides: 3. The CDR3 is 14 residues long. Germline CDR1 reads SGHAT; CDR2 reads FQNNGV. CDR3 sequence (DNA): TGTGCCAGCAGCTTAGAGACTAGCCGGGATACGCAGTATTTT. Its translation is CASSLETSRDTQYF.

This rearrangement joins TRBV20-1 to TRBJ2-3; TRBD2 agrees at 7 bases. The CDR3 loop spans 14 amino acids. Germline V gene sequence: CDR1 DFQATT, CDR2 SNEGSKA (reference sequence). V lost 3 bases, J lost 0 bases, and 3 bases stayed unmatched. The CDR3 nucleotides read TGCAGTGCTAGTCTAGCGGCTAGCACAGATACGCAGTATTTT. Amino acid sequence: CSASLAASTDTQYF.

J is TRBJ2-5 and V is TRBV13; D is perhaps TRBD1 (5 bases). The CDR3 covers 13 residues. V was shortened by 0 bases and J by 3 bases, with 5 bases between the two germline ends. Germline CDR1 reads PRHDT; CDR2 reads FYEKMQ (reference sequence). The DNA of the CDR3 is TGTGCCAGCAGCTTAGGCAGGGAAGAGACCCAGTACTTC. Residues: CASSLGREETQYF. Complete variable domain (other parts from reference TRBV13 and TRBJ2-5): AAGVIQSPRHLIKEKRETATLKCYPIPRHDTVYWYQQGPGQDPQFLISFYEKMQSDKGSIPDRFSAQQFSDYHSELNMSSLELGDSALYFCASSLGREETQYFGPGTRLLVL.

The rearrangement uses TRBV2 and TRBJ1-5; the D gene is possibly TRBD1 (5 bases). The CDR3 runs 14 residues. The ends were cut back, 4 bases at V and 0 bases at J, with 7 bases in the middle. Germline lookup yields CDR1 SNHLY and CDR2 FYNNEI. In DNA, the CDR3 is TGTGCCAGCAGTGGACAGTTTAGCAATCAGCCCCAGCATTTT. This codes for CASSGQFSNQPQHF.

This rearrangement joins TRBV25-1 to TRBJ1-2, with D unclear. V was trimmed by 8 bases and J by 2 bases, leaving 6 bases between them. Germline lookup yields CDR1 MGHDK and CDR2 SYGVNS. This CDR3 is 11 amino acids long. The CDR3, as DNA: TGTGCCAGCGGCGGGAACTATGGCTACACCTTC. Translating gives CASGGNYGYTF.

This chain uses TRBV27 with TRBJ2-7; no definite D call. CDR1 and CDR2 (germline): MNHEY, SMNVEV (reference sequence). The CDR3 runs to 15 residues. The ends were cut back, 4 bases at V and 3 bases at J, with 16 bases in the middle. CDR3 protein: CASSYLDPEFYEQYF. Written as DNA, the CDR3 is TGTGCCAGCAGTTACCTAGACCCTGAATTCTACGAGCAGTACTTC.

This clone has a single count. The V call is TRBV12-3 or TRBV12-4, the J call TRBJ2-1, with D tentatively TRBD2 (5 bases). V was shortened by 2 bases and J by 9 bases, with 8 bases between the two germline ends. The CDR3 contains 12 residues. CDR3 in DNA: TGTGCCAGCAGTTTATCTCGGGGTGAGCAGTTCTTC. Translating it yields CASSLSRGEQFF.

This clone was found once. The J gene is TRBJ2-3, the V gene TRBV24-1; D not resolved. Germline V CDR1 and CDR2: KGHDR, SFDVKD. The CDR3 has 16 amino acids. V was trimmed by 3 bases and J by 0 bases, leaving 12 bases between them. CDR3 coding DNA: TGTGCCACCAGTGATCCTTCGAGGCCTAGCACAGATACGCAGTATTTT. Translating it yields CATSDPSRPSTDTQYF.

In DNA form, the CDR3 reads TGTGCCAGTAGTATAAACGACAGGGTCTTGTACAATGAGCAGTTCTTC. Translation: CASSINDRVLYNEQFF. The chain is built from TRBV19 and TRBJ2-1; TRBD1 aligns across 7 bases. CDR1 LNHDA and CDR2 SQIVND come from the germline V gene (reference sequence). V was clipped by 2 bases and J by 4 bases; unmatched bases: 8. This CDR3 comprises 16 residues.

This clone appeared once. The chain recombines TRBV6-5 with TRBJ1-3; TRBD1 aligns across 12 bases. The CDR3 is 14 amino acids. Per germline, CDR1 MNHEY and CDR2 SVGAGI. V gave up 11 bases and J gave up 2 bases; unmatched junction bases: 4. CDR3 DNA sequence: TGTGCCGGAAGGGACAGGGGGCCTGGAAACACCATATATTTT. Its protein product is CAGRDRGPGNTIYF.

This chain connects TRBV11-2 to TRBJ2-7; 8 bases fit TRBD1. Germline loops: CDR1 SGHAT, CDR2 FQNNGV. The CDR3 sequence is 15 residues long. V lost 4 bases and J lost 7; bases outside the gene matches: 12. The CDR3 region has the DNA TGTGCCAGCAGCTCCGGCCTCGGACAGGGCCGGGAGCAGTACTTC. Amino acid sequence: CASSSGLGQGREQYF. Filled out from reference TRBV11-2 and TRBJ2-7, the complete variable domain reads EAGVAQSPRYKIIEKRQSVAFWCNPISGHATLYWYQQILGQGPKLLIQFQNNGVVDDSQLPKDRFSAERLKGVDSTLKIQPAKLEDSAVYLCASSSGLGQGREQYFGPGTRLTVT.

The V call is TRBV7-2, the J call TRBJ1-1, with unresolved D. Germline CDR1 SGHTA, CDR2 FQGNSA. The CDR3 totals 14 residues. V was shortened by 0 bases and J by 1 base, with 6 bases between the two germline ends. The CDR3 protein is CASSLAAGNTEAFF. CDR3 DNA: TGTGCCAGCAGCTTAGCGGCGGGGAACACTGAAGCTTTCTTT.

The sample holds a few counts of this clone. This chain uses TRBV19 with TRBJ2-1; 12 bases are a match to TRBD2. V was clipped by 3 bases and J by 7 bases; unmatched bases: 4. The CDR3 is made up of 15 amino acids. Germline CDR1 and CDR2: LNHDA and SQIVND (reference sequence). The CDR3 coding sequence is TGTGCCAGTAGTATTTCCACTAGCGGGAGGAATGAGCAGTTCTTC. Translated: CASSISTSGRNEQFF.

The chain links TRBV28 to TRBJ2-2; the match to TRBD1 covers 9 bases. Unmatched junction bases numbered 4, after V lost 2 bases and J lost 0 bases. Per the germline V gene, CDR1 is MDHEN and CDR2 is SYDVKM. The CDR3 sequence is 17 residues long. As DNA, the CDR3 is TGTGCCAGCAGTTTAGTAACAGGGGGCACGAACACCGGGGAGCTGTTTTTT. It encodes CASSLVTGGTNTGELFF.

The chain joins TRBV7-6 to TRBJ2-1; D ambiguous. The CDR3 has 13 amino acids. Germline assignment: CDR1 SGHVS and CDR2 FNYEAQ. V lost 5 bases and J lost 6, with 11 bases in between. The CDR3 region has the DNA TGTGCCAGCAGCCCTCTAGTTACCAATGAGCAGTTCTTC. This encodes CASSPLVTNEQFF.

This rearrangement joins TRBV25-1 to TRBJ2-5; D call uncertain. Germline CDR1 reads MGHDK; CDR2 reads SYGVNS. Trimming took off 1 base at V and 0 bases at J, with 15 bases between the two ends. The CDR3 spans 17 residues. DNA for the CDR3: TGTGCCAGCAGTGAATTGACATTCAACAGAAACCAAGAGACCCAGTACTTC. It codes for CASSELTFNRNQETQYF.

This clone was seen only a few times. The chain is built from TRBV9 and TRBJ1-2; D ambiguous. The germline CDR1 and CDR2 sequences are SGDLS and YYNGEE. V lost 0 bases and J 4 bases, leaving 4 bases between the germline ends. CDR3 length: 12 residues. CDR3 in DNA: TGTGCCAGCAGCGTAGACAGCTATGGCTACACCTTC. Encoded protein: CASSVDSYGYTF.

The chain is built from TRBV27 and TRBJ1-5; TRBD1 might be the D (6 bases). Trimming took off 5 bases at V and 0 bases at J, with 11 bases between the two ends. The CDR3 totals 15 residues. The germline CDR1 and CDR2 sequences are MNHEY and SMNVEV (reference sequence). CDR3 DNA sequence: TGTGCCAGCAGTAAAACAGGGTATAGCAATCAGCCCCAGCATTTT. Amino acid sequence: CASSKTGYSNQPQHF.

The chain carries TRBV11-2 and TRBJ2-1; 11 bases align to TRBD2. Germline V gives CDR1 SGHAT, CDR2 FQNNGV. V trimming: 2 bases; J trimming: 9 bases; junction bases outside the gene matches: 6. The CDR3 has 15 residues. This CDR3 is CASSLSSGRASEQFF. DNA for the CDR3: TGTGCCAGCAGCTTAAGTAGCGGGAGGGCCAGTGAGCAGTTCTTC.

The chain links TRBV27 to TRBJ2-1; D might be TRBD2 (5 bases). Germline CDR1 and CDR2: MNHEY and SMNVEV (reference sequence). The CDR3 loop spans 15 amino acids. V shed 2 bases and J shed 8 bases, with 16 bases lying between them. The CDR3 DNA is TGTGCCAGCAGTTTAAGAGGGTACGATTTCTATGAGCAGTTCTTC. Protein sequence: CASSLRGYDFYEQFF.